The next 20 T cell receptor beta chains were all read from a single sample in a study of T-cell reconstitution after alpha-beta-depleted transplantation in children (dated by TCRdb to the mid-2010s). Library generation was performed with PCR. Sequenced using an Illumina HiSeq 2500. To normalize quantification of the TCRbeta repertoire, the TCR libraries were built with molecular barcoding that relied on unique molecular identifiers. TCRdb's own reprocessing of the public reads used fastp at Q25 and MiXCR and kept productive beta chains. Each entry is one CDR3 protein sequence, shown with its most common DNA and genes. The sample table holds nearly 550,000 distinct CDR3 sequences, of which about 18% were seen once. The ten largest clones capture more than 2.5% of the sample. The specimen comprised PBMCs from the stem cell graft donor, sampled from the stem cell graft. These TCRs come from a human donor who donated a stem cell graft to a child with acute lymphoblastic leukemia.

The chain uses TRBV20-1 and TRBJ2-7; tentative D call: TRBD1 (6 bases). Per germline, CDR1 DFQATT and CDR2 SNEGSKA (reference sequence). The CDR3 length is 12 residues. V lost 6 bases to trimming and J lost 6 bases, with 15 bases between them. CDR3 protein: CSAPLTGPEQYF. The CDR3 nucleotides read TGCAGTGCGCCGCTCACAGGGCCCGAGCAGTACTTC.

The V call is TRBV7-3, the J call TRBJ2-3; 11 bases fit TRBD2. The CDR3 extends over 17 amino acids. With 2 bases clipped from V and 6 bases from J, the junction kept 10 bases outside the gene matches. Germline V gives CDR1 SGHTA, CDR2 FQGTGA. The CDR3 loop is CASSLRSASGRTDTQYF. CDR3 nucleotides: TGTGCCAGCAGCTTACGGTCGGCTAGCGGGAGGACCGATACGCAGTATTTT.

This sequence joins TRBV6-5 and TRBJ2-7; D remains ambiguous. V was shortened by 2 bases and J by 6 bases, with 20 bases between the two germline ends. The CDR3 totals 16 residues. The germline gives CDR1 MNHEY, CDR2 SVGAGI. The CDR3 region is CASSYQPAGPRGEQYF. In DNA, the CDR3 is TGTGCCAGCAGTTACCAACCAGCCGGGCCTCGAGGCGAGCAGTACTTC.

This clonotype was detected only a few times. The V and J genes are TRBV20-1 and TRBJ2-7, with D tentatively TRBD1 (6 bases). CDR3 length: 15 amino acids. The V end lost 3 bases, the J end lost 0 bases, and 15 bases lay between the germline ends. The germline CDR1 and CDR2 sequences are DFQATT and SNEGSKA (reference sequence). Here the CDR3 reads CSASSTGSSSYEQYF. The DNA for the CDR3 is TGCAGTGCTAGTTCGACAGGATCGAGCTCCTACGAGCAGTACTTC.

This clonotype was observed at least ten times. V usage is TRBV25-1 and J usage is TRBJ2-2, with a possible D match to TRBD1 (6 bases). Per germline, CDR1 MGHDK and CDR2 SYGVNS. The CDR3 is 14 residues long. The V end lost 8 bases, the J end lost 2 bases, and 12 bases lay between the germline ends. CDR3 nucleotides: TGTGCCAGCGAAACACAGGGAAACACCGGGGAGCTGTTTTTT. Translating it yields CASETQGNTGELFF.

The chain carries TRBV7-9 and TRBJ2-1; 8 bases match TRBD2. The germline gives CDR1 SEHNR, CDR2 FQNEAQ (reference sequence). The trim removed 3 bases at V and 1 base at J, leaving 2 bases unmatched. This CDR3 region has 15 residues. CDR3 residues: CASSLGLVSYNEQFF. The CDR3 DNA reads as TGTGCCAGCAGCTTGGGACTAGTGTCCTACAATGAGCAGTTCTTC.

This clonotype has a handful of counts. The chain combines TRBV28 with TRBJ1-2; tentative D call: TRBD1 (5 bases). V dropped 6 bases and J dropped 8 bases, with 19 bases sitting between them. The germline V gene encodes CDR1 MDHEN and CDR2 SYDVKM. CDR3 length equals 14 residues. The CDR3 DNA is TGTGCCAGCAGAGTAAAGGACAAGATCAGGGGCTACACCTTC. It codes for CASRVKDKIRGYTF.

The chain recombines TRBV18 with TRBJ1-2, with D uncertain. In germline, CDR1 is KGHSH, CDR2 LQKENI. This CDR3 has 13 amino acids. V was trimmed by 2 bases and J by 6 bases, leaving 10 bases between them. The CDR3 DNA reads as TGTGCCAGCTCACCAGTGGTTCAGGATGGCTACACCTTC. Its translation: CASSPVVQDGYTF. Combining the CDR3 with reference TRBV18 and TRBJ1-2 gives the whole variable domain NAGVMQNPRHLVRRRGQEARLRCSPMKGHSHVYWYRQLPEEGLKFMVYLQKENIIDESGMPKERFSAEFPKEGPSILRIQQVVRGDSAAYFCASSPVVQDGYTFGSGTRLTVV.

This clonotype was observed a few times. J is TRBJ2-1 and V is TRBV29-1, with 12 positions matching TRBD2. The CDR3 has 14 residues. Germline V gene sequence: CDR1 SQVTM, CDR2 ANQGSEA. The V gene end was trimmed by 2 bases and the J gene end by 9 bases; junction bases not matched to a gene: 5. CDR3 sequence reads: CSVERLAGGGEQFF. In nucleotides, the CDR3 is TGCAGCGTTGAACGGCTAGCGGGAGGGGGTGAGCAGTTCTTC.

The chain recombines TRBV5-1 with TRBJ2-7, with 9 bases aligning to TRBD1. Germline V gene lookup returns CDR1 SGHRS and CDR2 YFSETQ. This CDR3 is built from 15 residues. V shed 3 bases and J 3 bases; nucleotides not matched to a gene: 7. The CDR3 DNA follows: TGCGCCAGCAGCTCGACGGACAGGGGATTCTACGAGCAGTACTTC. Translating it yields CASSSTDRGFYEQYF. The whole variable domain, remainder taken from reference TRBV5-1 and TRBJ2-7, is KAGVTQTPRYLIKTRGQQVTLSCSPISGHRSVSWYQQTPGQGLQFLFEYFSETQRNKGNFPGRFSGRQFSNSRSEMNVSTLELGDSALYLCASSSTDRGFYEQYFGPGTRLTVT.

A few counts support this clonotype. The chain is built from TRBV7-9 and TRBJ2-2; D may be TRBD1 or TRBD2 (5 bases each). The length of the CDR3 is 13 residues. Germline CDR1 reads SEHNR; CDR2 reads FQNEAQ (reference sequence). V was shortened by 10 bases and J by 2 bases, with 11 bases between the two germline ends. This CDR3 reads CATLGENTGELFF. The CDR3 DNA reads TGTGCCACCCTGGGGGAAAACACCGGGGAGCTGTTTTTT.

The gene calls are TRBV6-5 and TRBJ1-4; D might be TRBD1 (5 bases). This CDR3 is built from 16 residues. The ends were cut back, 0 bases at V and 3 bases at J, with 11 bases in the middle. In germline, CDR1 is MNHEY, CDR2 SVGAGI. The CDR3 spells CASSYSRGDSNEKLFF. The DNA for the CDR3 is TGTGCCAGCAGTTACTCGAGGGGCGATTCTAATGAAAAACTGTTTTTT.

This clonotype was counted only a few times. This rearrangement joins TRBV7-9 to TRBJ1-3; 8 nucleotides line up with TRBD1. J was trimmed by 2 bases and V by 4 bases; bases with no gene match: 7. The CDR3 runs 16 residues. CDR1 and CDR2 (germline): SEHNR, FQNEAQ (reference sequence). CDR3 DNA sequence: TGTGCCAGCAGCTCCGCAACAGGGGGTACTGGAAACACCATATATTTT. Its translation is CASSSATGGTGNTIYF.

The chain is built from TRBV27 and TRBJ2-1; D might be TRBD2 (6 bases). The CDR3 consists of 13 residues. The germline V gene has CDR1 MNHEY and CDR2 SMNVEV (reference sequence). With 5 bases removed from V and 4 bases from J, the gap between germline ends came to 9 bases. The CDR3 region has the DNA TGTGCCAGCAGTCCAGCGGGTTACAATGAGCAGTTCTTC. Protein sequence: CASSPAGYNEQFF.

The CDR3: CARSLEYNEQFF. The CDR3 DNA sequence: TGTGCCAGATCACTAGAATACAATGAGCAGTTCTTC. This rearrangement joins TRBV2 to TRBJ2-1, with a weak D call TRBD2 (5 bases). V shed 9 bases and J shed 4 bases, with 10 bases lying between them. From germline, CDR1 is SNHLY and CDR2 FYNNEI. The CDR3 is 12 amino acids.

In this sample, this clonotype turned up a few times. The chain couples TRBV9 to TRBJ2-2; 12 bases agree with TRBD1. Germline CDR1 SGDLS, CDR2 YYNGEE. J was trimmed by 2 bases and V by 4 bases; bases with no gene match: 9. This CDR3 is built from 18 residues. CDR3 DNA sequence: TGTGCCAGCAGCCTAAAGGGACAGGGGGCTGGAAACACCGGGGAGCTGTTTTTT. Translating gives CASSLKGQGAGNTGELFF.

This clonotype was counted a few times. The V and J genes are TRBV13 and TRBJ2-1; D uncertain. Germline V gene data show CDR1 as PRHDT and CDR2 as FYEKMQ (reference sequence). The CDR3 loop spans 17 amino acids. V lost 1 base and J lost 2, with 15 bases in between. The CDR3 protein is CASSLVTKVLTYNEQFF. As DNA, the CDR3 is TGTGCCAGCAGCTTAGTCACGAAAGTTCTGACCTACAATGAGCAGTTCTTC.

This clonotype was observed a handful of times. The rearrangement links TRBV3-1 to TRBJ2-7, with 7 bases matching TRBD1. The CDR3 is 15 amino acids. Germline assignment: CDR1 LGHDT and CDR2 YNNKEL (reference sequence). Trimming removed 1 base from V and 1 base from J; junction bases left unmatched: 4. CDR3: CASSQGDSGSYEQYF. The CDR3 DNA reads TGTGCCAGCAGCCAAGGGGACAGTGGTTCCTACGAGCAGTACTTC.

This clonotype was detected a few times. The chain joins TRBV5-1 to TRBJ1-2; D possibly corresponds to TRBD1 (6 bases). V was trimmed by 0 bases and J by 3 bases, leaving 9 bases between them. Germline values: CDR1 SGHRS, CDR2 YFSETQ. The CDR3 runs 14 residues. The CDR3 bases are TGCGCCAGCAGCTTGGCCCCAGGGGACTATGGCTACACCTTC. Residues: CASSLAPGDYGYTF.

This rearrangement joins TRBV5-1 to TRBJ2-7; 10 bases are shared with TRBD2. Germline V gene data show CDR1 as SGHRS and CDR2 as YFSETQ. V was pared by 1 base and J by 6 bases, with 4 bases of the junction left unmatched. CDR3 size: 14 residues. The CDR3 nucleotides are TGCGCCAGCAGCTTGACTAGCGGGACCGGCGAGCAGTACTTC. The encoded protein is CASSLTSGTGEQYF. The entire variable domain, with the rest obtained from reference TRBV5-1 and TRBJ2-7, is as follows: KAGVTQTPRYLIKTRGQQVTLSCSPISGHRSVSWYQQTPGQGLQFLFEYFSETQRNKGNFPGRFSGRQFSNSRSEMNVSTLELGDSALYLCASSLTSGTGEQYFGPGTRLTVT.